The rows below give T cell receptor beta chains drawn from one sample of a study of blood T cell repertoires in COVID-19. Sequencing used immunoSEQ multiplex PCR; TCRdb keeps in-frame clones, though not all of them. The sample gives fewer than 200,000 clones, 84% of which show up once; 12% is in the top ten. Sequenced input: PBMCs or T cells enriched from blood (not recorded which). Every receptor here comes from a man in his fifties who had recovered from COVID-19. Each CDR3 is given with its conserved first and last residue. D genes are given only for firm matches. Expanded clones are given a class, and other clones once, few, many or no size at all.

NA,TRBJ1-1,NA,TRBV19,CASSPSRGGTLAFF,TGTGCCAGTAGTCCCTCACGGGGGGGGACTCTAGCTTTCTTT
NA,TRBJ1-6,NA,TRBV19,CASSSPGGFSPLHF,TGTGCCAGTAGTTCCCCAGGAGGGTTCTCACCCCTCCACTTT
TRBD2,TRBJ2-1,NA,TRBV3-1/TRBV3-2,CASTGGGVEQFF,TGTGCCAGCACCGGGGGGGGTGTTGAGCAGTTCTTC
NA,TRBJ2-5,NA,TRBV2,CASSERQTQETQYF,TGTGCCAGCAGTGAGAGACAGACCCAAGAGACCCAGTACTTC
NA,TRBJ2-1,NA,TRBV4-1,CASSPDPGYNEQFF,TGCGCCAGCAGCCCCGACCCGGGGTACAATGAGCAGTTCTTC
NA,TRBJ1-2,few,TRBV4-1,CASSQEVHHYGYTF,TGCGCCAGCAGCCAAGAGGTACACCACTATGGCTACACCTTC
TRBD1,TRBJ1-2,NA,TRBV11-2,CASSRPGQNPVGYTF,TGTGCCAGCAGCCGGCCGGGACAGAACCCAGTTGGCTACACCTTC
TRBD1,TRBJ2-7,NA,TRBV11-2,CASSLIRTGASTYEQYF,TGTGCCAGCAGCTTAATACGGACAGGGGCATCCACCTACGAGCAGTACTTC
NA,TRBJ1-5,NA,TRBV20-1,CSASDMNEGNQPQHF,TGCAGTGCTAGTGATATGAATGAGGGCAATCAGCCCCAGCATTTT
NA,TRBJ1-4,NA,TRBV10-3,CAIRSGREEKLFF,TGTGCCATCCGGAGCGGAAGAGAGGAAAAACTGTTTTTT
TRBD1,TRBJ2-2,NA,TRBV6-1,CASRRQGWDTGELFF,TGTGCCAGCAGGCGACAGGGGTGGGACACCGGGGAGCTGTTTTTT
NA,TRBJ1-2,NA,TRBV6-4,CASSASSGAGYGYTF,TGTGCCAGCAGTGCCTCCTCAGGGGCGGGCTATGGCTACACCTTC
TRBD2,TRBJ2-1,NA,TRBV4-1,CASSLEASGGSNEQFF,TGCGCCAGCAGCCTAGAGGCCAGCGGGGGATCAAATGAGCAGTTCTTC
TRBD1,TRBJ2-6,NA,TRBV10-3,CAIKARTGGSGANVLTF,TGTGCCATCAAGGCGAGGACAGGGGGGTCCGGGGCCAACGTCCTGACTTTC
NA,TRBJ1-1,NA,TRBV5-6,CASSSTPIGEAFF,TGTGCCAGCAGCTCGACACCCATTGGGGAAGCTTTCTTT
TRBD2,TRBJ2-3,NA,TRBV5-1,CASSPLAGFTDTQYF,TGCGCCAGCAGCCCCTTAGCGGGGTTCACAGATACGCAGTATTTT
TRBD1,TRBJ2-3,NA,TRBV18,CASSLGPGGGDTQYF,TGTGCCAGCTCACTGGGCCCAGGGGGTGGAGATACGCAGTATTTT